This is a list of T cell receptor beta chains from one sample in a study of T cell responses to AZD1222 COVID-19 vaccine. Profiling relied on immunoSEQ multiplex PCR, and the TCRdb table lists in-frame clones only, not all of them. The sample contains about 110,000 clones, roughly nine tenths of which appear only once. The sample here was peripheral blood, taken on day 0 of MenACWY control vaccination. The receptor source for this set is an adult in good health. CDR3s include the opening cysteine and the closing phenylalanine or tryptophan. D genes are given only for firm matches. Clone sizes are given selectively: once, few, many, or a class where the clone is expanded.

CDR3: CASSRGHTGELFF
DNA: TGTGCCAGCAGCCGTGGTCACACCGGGGAGCTGTTTTTT
length: 13
D: NA
V: TRBV7-2
size: NA
J: TRBJ2-2

CDR3: CASSFAPRGYTEAFF
DNA: TGTGCCAGCAGTTTCGCTCCCAGGGGGTACACTGAAGCTTTCTTT
length: 15
D: TRBD1
V: TRBV28
size: NA
J: TRBJ1-1

CDR3: CASRARGTNYGYTF
DNA: TGTGCCAGCAGGGCCAGGGGGACCAACTATGGCTACACCTTC
length: 14
D: TRBD1
V: TRBV6-5
size: once
J: TRBJ1-2

CDR3: CASSGFTGAGSSPLHF
DNA: TGTGCCAGCAGCGGGTTTACAGGGGCGGGGAGTTCACCCCTCCACTTT
length: 16
D: TRBD1
V: TRBV9
size: NA
J: TRBJ1-6

CDR3: CASSWASEKLFF
DNA: TGTGCCAGCAGTTGGGCGAGTGAAAAACTGTTTTTT
length: 12
D: NA
V: TRBV2
size: NA
J: TRBJ1-4

CDR3: CASSQGQNTEAFF
DNA: TGTGCTAGCAGCCAGGGACAGAACACTGAAGCTTTCTTT
length: 13
D: NA
V: TRBV7-7
size: NA
J: TRBJ1-1

CDR3: CASSLAGPSYNEQFF
DNA: TGTGCCAGCAGCTTAGCGGGCCCATCCTACAATGAGCAGTTCTTC
length: 15
D: NA
V: TRBV5-4
size: NA
J: TRBJ2-1

CDR3: CSVRGPQETQYF
DNA: TGCAGCGTTAGGGGGCCCCAAGAGACCCAGTACTTC
length: 12
D: TRBD1
V: TRBV29-1
size: NA
J: TRBJ2-5

CDR3: CASSHGRIYNEQFF
DNA: TGCGCCAGCAGTCACGGACGGATTTACAATGAGCAGTTCTTC
length: 14
D: NA
V: TRBV10-1
size: NA
J: TRBJ2-1

CDR3: CASSLALGTQYEQYF
DNA: TGTGCCAGCAGTTTAGCGTTAGGGACACAATACGAGCAGTACTTC
length: 15
D: NA
V: TRBV28
size: NA
J: TRBJ2-7

CDR3: CASSLAWTGPSGEQYF
DNA: TGTGCCAGCAGCTTGGCCTGGACAGGGCCCTCGGGAGAGCAGTACTTC
length: 16
D: TRBD1
V: TRBV5-6
size: NA
J: TRBJ2-7

CDR3: CASSTGTSQETQYF
DNA: TGTGCCAGCAGCACGGGGACTAGCCAAGAGACCCAGTACTTC
length: 14
D: TRBD2
V: TRBV5-4
size: NA
J: TRBJ2-5

CDR3: CASSPRPNEKLFF
DNA: TGTGCCAGCAGCCCCCGTCCTAATGAAAAACTGTTTTTT
length: 13
D: NA
V: TRBV9
size: once
J: TRBJ1-4

CDR3: CASRSEGAGSQPQHF
DNA: TGTGCCAGCAGGTCGGAAGGGGCAGGAAGCCAGCCCCAGCATTTT
length: 15
D: NA
V: TRBV6-5
size: NA
J: TRBJ1-5

CDR3: CASSLDGAPLDTEAFF
DNA: TGTGCCAGCAGCTTGGACGGGGCCCCTTTGGACACTGAAGCTTTCTTT
length: 16
D: NA
V: TRBV5-5
size: NA
J: TRBJ1-1

CDR3: CASSYGVAGNTEAFF
DNA: TGTGCCAGCAGTTACGGAGTAGCGGGGAACACTGAAGCTTTCTTT
length: 15
D: NA
V: TRBV6-6
size: NA
J: TRBJ1-1

CDR3: CASSISGLAGFQYNEQFF
DNA: TGTGCCAGTAGTATTTCTGGACTAGCGGGGTTCCAGTACAATGAGCAGTTCTTC
length: 18
D: TRBD2
V: TRBV19
size: NA
J: TRBJ2-1

CDR3: CASNRAGQPQHF
DNA: TGTGCCAGCAACAGAGCTGGTCAGCCCCAGCATTTT
length: 12
D: NA
V: TRBV2
size: NA
J: TRBJ1-5

CDR3: CASSPGQGGYEQYF
DNA: TGTGCCAGCAGCCCGGGACAGGGCGGCTACGAGCAGTACTTC
length: 14
D: TRBD1
V: TRBV7-3
size: NA
J: TRBJ2-7

CDR3: CASSKARWASQGAGRDTQYF
DNA: TGTGCCAGCAGCAAAGCGCGGTGGGCGTCACAGGGGGCCGGTAGAGATACGCAGTATTTT
length: 20
D: NA
V: TRBV21-1
size: NA
J: TRBJ2-3

CDR3: CASSEGVGQGYGYTF
DNA: TGTGCCAGCAGTGAAGGGGTGGGGCAGGGCTATGGCTACACCTTC
length: 15
D: NA
V: TRBV2
size: NA
J: TRBJ1-2

CDR3: CASSYQDRVGYTF
DNA: TGTGCCAGCAGTTATCAGGACAGGGTCGGCTACACCTTC
length: 13
D: TRBD1
V: TRBV6-5
size: once
J: TRBJ1-2

CDR3: CASSITRGSNYGYTF
DNA: TGTGCCAGTAGTATTACGAGGGGTTCTAACTATGGCTACACCTTC
length: 15
D: NA
V: TRBV19
size: NA
J: TRBJ1-2

CDR3: CASSPGDRGLYGYTF
DNA: TGTGCCAGCAGCCCCGGGGACAGGGGGCTATATGGCTACACCTTC
length: 15
D: TRBD1
V: TRBV5-6
size: NA
J: TRBJ1-2

CDR3: CASSSNRGDEQYF
DNA: TGTGCCAGCAGTTCAAACAGGGGGGACGAGCAGTACTTC
length: 13
D: TRBD1
V: TRBV7-6
size: NA
J: TRBJ2-7

CDR3: CASSQEDRGYTF
DNA: TGTGCCAGCAGCCAAGAGGACCGGGGCTACACCTTC
length: 12
D: NA
V: TRBV3-1/TRBV3-2
size: few
J: TRBJ1-2

CDR3: CASSLDSPNTGELFF
DNA: TGCGCCAGCAGCTTGGACAGCCCGAACACCGGGGAGCTGTTTTTT
length: 15
D: NA
V: TRBV5-1
size: NA
J: TRBJ2-2

CDR3: CASSYAMDRANYGYTF
DNA: TGTGCCAGCAGTTACGCAATGGACCGTGCTAACTATGGCTACACCTTC
length: 16
D: NA
V: TRBV6-5
size: NA
J: TRBJ1-2

CDR3: CASSARRSGGASTGELFF
DNA: TGTGCCAGCAGCGCTCGAAGGTCGGGGGGCGCAAGCACCGGGGAGCTGTTTTTT
length: 18
D: NA
V: TRBV9
size: NA
J: TRBJ2-2

CDR3: CSVLWAGMSDGYTF
DNA: TGCAGCGTCCTGTGGGCGGGGATGAGTGATGGCTACACCTTC
length: 14
D: NA
V: TRBV29-1
size: NA
J: TRBJ1-2

CDR3: CASEQGGNSPLHF
DNA: TGTGCCAGCGAACAGGGGGGGAATTCACCCCTCCACTTT
length: 13
D: TRBD1
V: TRBV6-5
size: NA
J: TRBJ1-6

CDR3: CASSQGLGGEWDTQYF
DNA: TGTGCCAGCAGCCAAGGGTTAGGGGGGGAGTGGGATACGCAGTATTTT
length: 16
D: NA
V: TRBV3-1/TRBV3-2
size: NA
J: TRBJ2-3

CDR3: CASSLIAAPSYEQYF
DNA: TGTGCCAGCAGCTTAATCGCGGCACCATCCTACGAGCAGTACTTC
length: 15
D: NA
V: TRBV7-3
size: NA
J: TRBJ2-7

CDR3: CASTTTGNTEAFF
DNA: TGTGCCAGCACCACCACAGGGAACACTGAAGCTTTCTTT
length: 13
D: NA
V: TRBV6-5
size: NA
J: TRBJ1-1

CDR3: CASSLGQNEQYF
DNA: TGTGCCAGCAGTTTAGGGCAGAACGAGCAGTACTTC
length: 12
D: NA
V: TRBV12-3/TRBV12-4
size: NA
J: TRBJ2-7

CDR3: CASSLYTFVGEWGQGGGYTF
DNA: TGTGCCAGCAGTTTATATACATTTGTGGGGGAGTGGGGACAAGGAGGTGGCTACACCTTC
length: 20
D: NA
V: TRBV28
size: NA
J: TRBJ1-2

CDR3: CASSLGQAGNTIYF
DNA: TGTGCCAGCAGCTTGGGACAGGCGGGAAACACCATATATTTT
length: 14
D: NA
V: TRBV5-5
size: NA
J: TRBJ1-3